The 18 T cell receptor beta chains given below trace back to one sample, sequenced in a study of blood T cell repertoires in COVID-19. Using immunoSEQ multiplex PCR, the repertoire was profiled, and TCRdb retains in-frame clones only, with some absent. The table lists roughly 290,000 clones, around nine tenths of them singletons, with about 6% in the top ten. The sequenced sample consisted of PBMCs or T cells enriched from blood (not recorded which). The receptors stem from a woman aged 35 to 49 who had recovered from COVID-19.

The rearrangement links TRBV5-6 to TRBJ2-3; D is undetermined. Germline-derived CDR1 and CDR2 are SGHDT and YYEEEE. The CDR3 has 13 amino acids. Trimming pared 4 bases from V and 0 bases from J, leaving 6 bases between. The CDR3 loop is CASSARSTDTQYF. CDR3 nucleotide sequence: TGTGCCAGCAGCGCTCGGAGCACAGATACGCAGTATTTT.

The sample holds one count of this clone. V and J are TRBV2 and TRBJ2-7; D unresolved. Trimming removed 2 bases from V and 0 bases from J, with 8 bases in between. Germline V gene data show CDR1 as SNHLY and CDR2 as FYNNEI. This CDR3 is 14 amino acids long. CDR3 nucleotide sequence: TGTGCCAGCAGTGAACACGCCAGCTCCTACGAGCAGTACTTC. Translation: CASSEHASSYEQYF.

V usage is TRBV28 and J usage is TRBJ2-7; D not certain. Germline CDR1 and CDR2: MDHEN and SYDVKM. The CDR3 loop spans 13 amino acids. V lost 2 bases, J lost 2 bases, and 7 bases lay in between. This CDR3 is CASSLNPTYEQYF. CDR3 nucleotides: TGTGCCAGCAGTTTAAATCCCACCTACGAGCAGTACTTC.

The chain joins TRBV20-1 to TRBJ2-1; D is possibly TRBD2 (5 bases). CDR1 is DFQATT, CDR2 SNEGSKA, per germline (reference sequence). V was clipped by 2 bases and J by 9 bases, with 8 bases between them. This CDR3 has 11 amino acids. The chain's CDR3 is CSARWGVEQFF. The CDR3 nucleotides read TGCAGTGCTAGATGGGGAGTTGAGCAGTTCTTC.

The V and J genes are TRBV11-3 and TRBJ1-6, with D perhaps matching TRBD1 (6 bases). V gave up 5 bases and J gave up 4 bases, with 9 bases separating them. CDR3 length: 14 residues. Germline CDR1 reads SGHNT; CDR2 reads YENEEA. The CDR3 bases are TGTGCCAGCAGCAAGGACAGTTATAATTCACCCCTCCACTTT. Its protein product is CASSKDSYNSPLHF.

The chain recombines TRBV18 with TRBJ2-5; 13 bases map to TRBD2. The germline gives CDR1 KGHSH, CDR2 LQKENI. The CDR3 is 20 residues long. V was clipped by 1 base and J by 5 bases; unmatched bases: 16. In DNA, the CDR3 is TGTGCCAGCTCACCACTCGGTGCTACTAGCGGGAGGGCCGAGGTCGAGACCCAGTACTTC. It translates to CASSPLGATSGRAEVETQYF.

This chain links TRBV6-2 or TRBV6-3 with TRBJ1-6; 7 bases line up with TRBD1. Germline V gene data show CDR1 as MNHEY and CDR2 as SVGEGT. Trimming cost V 5 bases and J 7 bases; bases outside gene matches: 5. This CDR3 comprises 14 residues. The CDR3 DNA reads as TGTGCCAGCAGTCGGACAGGCCGAAATTCACCCCTCCACTTT. Translated: CASSRTGRNSPLHF.

The chain has TRBV19 and TRBJ2-7; D unclear. Germline V gene data show CDR1 as LNHDA and CDR2 as SQIVND (reference sequence). The CDR3 is made up of 14 amino acids. Trimming removed 5 bases at V and 2 bases at J, with 13 bases between. This chain's CDR3 is CASSDGTATYEQYF. The CDR3 DNA sequence: TGTGCCAGTAGTGACGGCACAGCTACCTACGAGCAGTACTTC.

This chain connects TRBV18 to TRBJ1-6; perhaps TRBD1 as D (6 bases). CDR1 is KGHSH, CDR2 LQKENI, per germline. The CDR3 spans 13 residues. V lost 8 bases, J lost 7 bases, and 12 bases lay in between. The chain's CDR3 is CASATGLNSPLHF. The CDR3 DNA reads as TGTGCCAGCGCCACAGGGTTAAATTCACCCCTCCACTTT.

The genes are TRBV5-1 and TRBJ2-7; a weak D match, TRBD2 (6 bases). Trimming took 0 bases from V and 0 from J, leaving 16 bases between them. This CDR3 has 17 residues. CDR1 is SGHRS, CDR2 YFSETQ, per germline. The CDR3 DNA reads TGCGCCAGCAGCTTGGAGTCTGGGACTTTCAGCTCCTACGAGCAGTACTTC. Protein sequence: CASSLESGTFSSYEQYF.

This clone has only one observation. The V and J genes are TRBV5-1 and TRBJ1-2; the D gene is possibly TRBD1 (6 bases). Looked up from germline, CDR1 is SGHRS and CDR2 is YFSETQ. This CDR3 is 12 amino acids long. Trimming pared 0 bases from V and 8 bases from J, leaving 8 bases between. CDR3 loop: CASSLGTDGYTF. CDR3 nucleotide sequence: TGCGCCAGCAGCTTGGGGACAGACGGCTACACCTTC.

The genes are TRBV11-2 and TRBJ2-7; no reliable D call. The CDR3 loop spans 16 amino acids. Trimming shortened V by 1 base and J by 0 bases, and 13 bases separated the two germline ends. Germline CDR1 is SGHAT and CDR2 is FQNNGV. This chain's CDR3 is CASSLVPGSYSYEQYF. Here the CDR3 DNA reads TGTGCCAGCAGCTTAGTTCCAGGCAGCTACTCCTACGAGCAGTACTTC.

This chain uses TRBV6-5 with TRBJ2-7, with 7 bases fitting TRBD1. V trimming: 0 bases; J trimming: 2 bases; junction bases outside the gene matches: 4. Germline loops: CDR1 MNHEY, CDR2 SVGAGI. This CDR3 is 15 amino acids long. The CDR3 nucleotides are TGTGCCAGCAGTTACTCCGAGACAGGGACCTACGAGCAGTACTTC. Translation gives CASSYSETGTYEQYF.

The rearrangement uses TRBV6-5 and TRBJ2-4, with D perhaps matching TRBD2 (6 bases). V was pared by 2 bases and J by 1 base, with 12 bases between. This CDR3 is built from 16 residues. Germline values: CDR1 MNHEY, CDR2 SVGAGI. This CDR3 is CASSYDHREAKNIQYF. CDR3 DNA sequence: TGTGCCAGCAGTTACGATCATCGGGAGGCCAAAAACATTCAGTACTTC.

The chain couples TRBV29-1 to TRBJ2-5; 10 bases align to TRBD2. CDR1 and CDR2 from the germline V gene are SQVTM and ANQGSEA. V lost 1 base to trimming and J lost 4 bases; unmatched junction nucleotides: 0. This CDR3 is 13 amino acids long. The CDR3 bases are TGCAGCGTTGAAGGACTAGCGGGAGAGACCCAGTACTTC. Translating gives CSVEGLAGETQYF.

The rearrangement joins TRBV18 to TRBJ2-5; 8 nucleotides agree with TRBD2. With 4 bases clipped from V and 5 bases from J, the junction kept 9 bases outside the gene matches. The CDR3 spans 15 residues. Germline V gene sequence: CDR1 KGHSH, CDR2 LQKENI. Here the CDR3 DNA reads TGTGCCAGCTCACTCACTAGCGGATATTTTGAGACCCAGTACTTC. Protein: CASSLTSGYFETQYF.

The V and J genes are TRBV7-2 and TRBJ2-3, with 8 positions matching TRBD1. CDR1 and CDR2 (germline): SGHTA, FQGNSA. The CDR3 consists of 14 residues. J gave up 6 bases and V 8 bases, and 10 bases lay outside the gene matches. CDR3 protein: CASARQGTRDTQYF. The CDR3 DNA is TGTGCCAGCGCCCGACAGGGGACAAGGGATACGCAGTATTTT. Variable domain in full (rest from reference TRBV7-2 and TRBJ2-3): GAGVSQSPSNKVTEKGKDVELRCDPISGHTALYWYRQSLGQGLEFLIYFQGNSAPDKSGLPSDRFSAERTGGSVSTLTIQRTQQEDSAVYLCASARQGTRDTQYFGPGTRLTVL.

The genes are TRBV11-2 and TRBJ2-7, with D possibly being TRBD1 (6 bases). This CDR3 is built from 11 residues. Trimming shortened V by 11 bases and J by 6 bases, and 14 bases separated the two germline ends. CDR1 SGHAT and CDR2 FQNNGV come from the germline V gene. The CDR3 DNA follows: TGTGCCGAAAAGGGGGAAGGCGAGCAGTACTTC. This translates into CAEKGEGEQYF.